A single sample is the source of the 27 T cell receptor beta chains below, sequenced in a study of T-cell reconstitution after alpha-beta-depleted transplantation in children. Molecular barcoding with unique molecular identifiers was used for the TCRbeta library. From the PCR reads, TCRdb called clonotypes with MiXCR, one entry per CDR3 protein. The table lists about 150,000 distinct CDR3 sequences, roughly 11% of them singletons. The sample in question was PBMCs, obtained before TCRalphabeta/CD19-depleted stem cell transplant. The receptor source for this set is a boy between 2 and 15 years old with acute myeloid leukemia, due to receive a stem cell transplant.

This clonotype was counted many times. The rearrangement links TRBV10-3 to TRBJ2-7; D perhaps matches TRBD2 (6 bases). The germline V gene has CDR1 ENHRY and CDR2 SYGVKD. Deletions cut 7 bases from V and 6 bases from J, with 16 bases between. The CDR3 is 13 amino acids. CDR3 amino acids: CAITGREASEQYF. CDR3 DNA: TGTGCCATCACTGGCAGGGAGGCATCCGAGCAGTACTTC.

This clonotype was seen ten or more times. The chain couples TRBV19 to TRBJ2-2, with D perhaps being TRBD1 or TRBD2 (5 bases each). The ends were cut back, 8 bases at V and 6 bases at J, with 19 bases in the middle. CDR1 is LNHDA and CDR2 is SQIVND in the germline V gene (reference sequence). The CDR3 runs 15 residues. The chain's CDR3 is CASGEPGRTPGELFF. The DNA of the CDR3 is TGTGCCAGTGGCGAACCGGGGCGGACCCCCGGGGAGCTGTTTTTT.

This clonotype was seen more than once but under ten times. The chain combines TRBV7-3 with TRBJ2-1; 12 nucleotides match TRBD2. Trimming took 5 bases from V and 7 from J; bases not matched to a gene: 6. Per the germline V gene, CDR1 is SGHTA and CDR2 is FQGTGA. The CDR3 runs to 15 residues. CDR3 sequence: CASSMTSGSGNEQFF. CDR3 bases: TGTGCCAGCAGCATGACTAGCGGGAGTGGAAATGAGCAGTTCTTC.

In its sample, this clonotype was seen many times. The V gene is TRBV5-6, the J gene TRBJ2-2; no clear D gene. The CDR3 totals 15 residues. Germline assignment: CDR1 SGHDT and CDR2 YYEEEE. The V and J ends lost 2 bases and 1 base respectively, with 9 bases between them. CDR3 residues: CASSFEQMNTGELFF. The CDR3 DNA reads as TGTGCCAGCAGCTTTGAACAGATGAACACCGGGGAGCTGTTTTTT.

Ten or more counts support this clonotype. The CDR3 region has the DNA TGTGCCAGCAGCTTAAACTACTACAATGAGCAGTTCTTC. Its translation is CASSLNYYNEQFF. The chain employs TRBV7-3 and TRBJ2-1; D unclear. The V gene's germline CDR1 is SGHTA and CDR2 FQGTGA. V lost 1 base, J lost 3 bases, and 4 bases lay in between. The CDR3 is 13 amino acids.

This clonotype was detected many times. The chain uses TRBV12-3 or TRBV12-4 and TRBJ1-2; no firm D call. Trimming took 6 bases from V and 8 from J, leaving 16 bases between them. This CDR3 region has 13 residues. The CDR3 coding sequence is TGTGCCAGCAGCTCCCGCCTGGGATTCGGCTACACCTTC. Its protein product is CASSSRLGFGYTF.

In this sample, this clonotype turned up many times. The rearrangement links TRBV6-4 to TRBJ2-1; 10 positions match TRBD2. Germline V gene data show CDR1 as MRHNA and CDR2 as SNTAGT. The CDR3 is 15 amino acids. V dropped 2 bases and J dropped 4; count of bases not matched to a gene: 2. CDR3 nucleotide sequence: TGTGCCAGCAGTGACCTAGCGGGGGTATACAATGAGCAGTTCTTC. It encodes CASSDLAGVYNEQFF.

V is TRBV20-1 and J is TRBJ2-2, with 7 bases identical to TRBD2. Germline values: CDR1 DFQATT, CDR2 SNEGSKA (reference sequence). Trimming took 5 bases from V and 8 from J; bases not matched to a gene: 8. The CDR3 contains 13 residues. CDR3 bases: TGCAGTGCTGTAGTCGGGACTACAGGGGAGCTGTTTTTT. It yields the protein CSAVVGTTGELFF.

The sample holds many counts of this clonotype. The chain carries TRBV15 and TRBJ1-2; D remains unclear. V shed 3 bases and J shed 7 bases, with 15 bases lying between them. Germline assignment: CDR1 LNHNV and CDR2 YYDKDF (reference sequence). The CDR3 loop spans 14 amino acids. The CDR3 bases are TGTGCCACCAGCAGGGAAAATTCCCTTGCTGGCTACACCTTC. It is translated as CATSRENSLAGYTF.

In its sample, this clonotype was seen many times. The CDR3 region is CASSLAPGSNQPQHF. The CDR3 coding sequence is TGTGCCAGCAGCTTAGCTCCAGGGTCCAATCAGCCCCAGCATTTT. The J gene is TRBJ1-5, the V gene TRBV7-2; D is possibly TRBD1 (5 bases). Trimming shortened V by 0 bases and J by 3 bases, and 9 bases separated the two germline ends. Germline CDR1 SGHTA, CDR2 FQGNSA. The CDR3 has 15 residues.

The table lists this clonotype with a few counts. V and J are TRBV19 and TRBJ2-1, with 9 bases fitting TRBD2. Looked up from germline, CDR1 is LNHDA and CDR2 is SQIVND (reference sequence). The V gene end was trimmed by 1 base and the J gene end by 0 bases; junction bases not matched to a gene: 4. The CDR3 spans 17 residues. The CDR3, as DNA: TGTGCCAGTAGTATAGGCGGACTAGCGAGCTCCTACAATGAGCAGTTCTTC. Residues: CASSIGGLASSYNEQFF.

The sample holds many counts of this clonotype. V is TRBV20-1 and J is TRBJ2-5, with D perhaps assigned TRBD1 or TRBD2 (5 bases each). The CDR3 is 16 amino acids. CDR1 and CDR2 (germline): DFQATT, SNEGSKA (reference sequence). Trimming cost V 1 base and J 4 bases, with 19 bases left between them. The CDR3 DNA reads as TGCAGTGCTAGAGCTCGAAGAGGGGTAAACAGAGAGACCCAGTACTTC. Its translation: CSARARRGVNRETQYF.

Remarks on this clonotype: This may arise from a read error, as a much more abundant clone is one base away. V and J are TRBV18 and TRBJ2-5; no clear D gene. The V gene's germline CDR1 is KGHSH and CDR2 LQKENI. The length of the CDR3 is 12 residues. The CDR3 DNA is TGTGCCAGCTCACCCATCCAAGAGACCCAGTCCTTC. This encodes CASSPIQETQSF.

This clonotype occurred many times. The CDR3 DNA is TGTGCCAGCAGCTCCCCTTCGTGGCGTCCCGGGGAGCTGTTTTTT. Translating it yields CASSSPSWRPGELFF. The V call is TRBV11-2, the J call TRBJ2-2, with D unresolved. This CDR3 comprises 15 residues. The V end lost 4 bases, the J end lost 6 bases, and 15 bases lay between the germline ends. The germline V gene encodes CDR1 SGHAT and CDR2 FQNNGV.

This clonotype was counted ten times or more. CDR3 coding DNA: TGTGCCAGCAGTTCCGGACTAGCGGGGTATAGCACAGATACGCAGTATTTT. Translation: CASSSGLAGYSTDTQYF. The gene calls are TRBV12-3 or TRBV12-4 and TRBJ2-3, with 12 bases aligning to TRBD2. V shed 4 bases, J shed 0 bases, and the junction held 5 bases outside the gene matches. The CDR3 totals 17 residues.

Notes on this clonotype: A much larger clone differs from this one at a single base, so this may be a read error. V and J are TRBV28 and TRBJ2-1; 7 bases line up with TRBD1. The germline V gene encodes CDR1 MDHEN and CDR2 SYDVKM. The CDR3 extends over 14 amino acids. CDR3 bases: TGTGCCAGCAGTCCAGGGACAGAACAGGGTGAGCAGCTCTTC. Its protein is CASSPGTEQGEQLF. Together with reference TRBV28 and TRBJ2-1, the CDR3 gives the full variable domain: DVKVTQSSRYLVKRTGEKVFLECVQDMDHENMFWYRQDPGLGLRLIYFSYDVKMKEKGDIPEGYSVSREKKERFSLILESASTNQTSMYLCASSPGTEQGEQLFGPGTRLTVL.

This clonotype was picked up a small number of times. CDR3 bases: TGCGCCAGCAGTGAGCGTACGGGGGTCCTCGCAGATACGCAGTATTTT. This codes for CASSERTGVLADTQYF. This chain links TRBV10-1 with TRBJ2-3; a weak D match, TRBD2 (6 bases). The V and J ends lost 2 bases and 4 bases respectively, with 16 bases between them. Germline values: CDR1 WNHNN, CDR2 SYGVQD (reference sequence). The CDR3 contains 16 residues.

The chain recombines TRBV7-2 with TRBJ2-5, with 16 nucleotides matching TRBD2. Trimming took 5 bases from V and 10 from J; bases not matched to a gene: 7. This CDR3 has 15 amino acids. Per the germline V gene, CDR1 is SGHTA and CDR2 is FQGNSA. Here the CDR3 reads CASSTGTSGRGLQYF. The CDR3 bases are TGTGCCAGCAGCACTGGGACTAGCGGGAGGGGGCTCCAGTACTTC.

Ten or more counts support this clonotype. The V and J genes are TRBV3-1 and TRBJ1-5; no clear D. The CDR3 loop spans 14 amino acids. In germline, CDR1 is LGHDT, CDR2 YNNKEL (reference sequence). Between the trimmed V and J ends, which lost 4 bases and 9 bases, there was a span of 16 bases. The CDR3 nucleotides are TGTGCCAGCAGCCCCGATCCAACTGGTACGCCCCAGCATTTT. As protein: CASSPDPTGTPQHF.

This clonotype came up many times. For the CDR3, the DNA is TGCAGCGCCAGCGGGGGACTCACAGATACGCAGTATTTT. This encodes CSASGGLTDTQYF. This chain uses TRBV29-1 with TRBJ2-3, with 8 bases identical to TRBD2. The V and J ends lost 7 bases and 2 bases, in that order; junction bases with no gene match: 5. The CDR3 sequence is 13 residues long. The germline CDR1 and CDR2 sequences are SQVTM and ANQGSEA.

This clonotype was picked up many times. This chain connects TRBV9 to TRBJ2-7; unclear D gene. The germline CDR1 and CDR2 sequences are SGDLS and YYNGEE. CDR3 length: 13 amino acids. The germline V and J ends were trimmed by 9 bases and 1 base, with 14 bases remaining between them. CDR3 in DNA: TGTGCCATTCGATTGTCAATTTCCTACGAGCAGTACGTC. Protein sequence: CAIRLSISYEQYV.

This clonotype came up many times. This chain joins TRBV20-1 and TRBJ2-7; weak D call: TRBD2 (5 bases). CDR3 length equals 13 residues. The V end was cut by 4 bases, the J end by 1 base, with 11 bases between. Germline V gene sequence: CDR1 DFQATT, CDR2 SNEGSKA (reference sequence). CDR3: CSATRTESYEQYF. For the CDR3, the DNA is TGCAGTGCTACCCGGACTGAGTCCTACGAGCAGTACTTC.

This clonotype was detected ten times or more. This chain uses TRBV20-1 with TRBJ1-2, with 7 nucleotides matching TRBD1. The CDR3 has 12 amino acids. Per the germline V gene, CDR1 is DFQATT and CDR2 is SNEGSKA (reference sequence). V lost 1 base and J lost 5; bases outside the gene matches: 1. The CDR3 nucleotides read TGCAGTGCTAGAGTGACAGGGTATGGCTACACCTTC. Protein product: CSARVTGYGYTF.

Comment on this clonotype: One end of the junction does not line up with germline, which may come from a read error. The J gene is TRBJ2-2, the V gene TRBV25-1; D not certain. The germline CDR1 and CDR2 sequences are MGHDK and SYGVNS. This CDR3 has 12 amino acids. DNA of the CDR3: TGTGACAGCAGTGAGAACACCGGGGAGCTGTTTTTT. Protein: CDSSENTGELFF.

This clonotype was counted many times. CDR3 residues: CASSWTGQSYEQYF. The DNA for the CDR3 is TGTGCCAGCAGCTGGACAGGGCAGTCCTACGAGCAGTACTTC. V gene TRBV7-3 combines with J gene TRBJ2-7; TRBD1 agrees at 8 bases. The CDR3 is made up of 14 amino acids. In germline, CDR1 is SGHTA, CDR2 FQGTGA. V shed 4 bases and J 1 base; nucleotides not matched to a gene: 3. Full variable domain (missing parts from reference TRBV7-3 and TRBJ2-7): GAGVSQTPSNKVTEKGKYVELRCDPISGHTALYWYRQSLGQGPEFLIYFQGTGAADDSGLPNDRFFAVRPEGSVSTLKIQRTERGDSAVYLCASSWTGQSYEQYFGPGTRLTVT.

Points on this clonotype: A much larger clone is a single base away; this may be a read error. CDR3 residues: CASCETSGVGGTGELFF. For the CDR3, the DNA is TGTGCCAGCTGTGAGACTAGCGGGGTAGGGGGCACCGGGGAGCTGTTTTTT. The gene calls are TRBV6-1 and TRBJ2-2, with TRBD2 matching 11 bases. CDR1 and CDR2 (germline): MNHNS, SASEGT. The CDR3 length is 17 residues.

This clonotype came up many times. The chain recombines TRBV25-1 with TRBJ1-2; possible D gene TRBD1, 6 bases. The CDR3 covers 15 residues. Trimming took 2 bases from V and 9 from J, leaving 19 bases between them. Germline loops: CDR1 MGHDK, CDR2 SYGVNS. CDR3 protein: CASSERLSGVGSYTF. The CDR3, as DNA: TGTGCCAGCAGTGAACGCCTGTCAGGGGTAGGGAGCTACACCTTC.